This T cell receptor beta chain was recovered during a study of blood T cell repertoires in COVID-19. In the study overall: Researchers got acute and convalescent COVID-19 samples from the United States, Italy and Spain. Sample material is recorded as cDNA or gDNA derived from T cells, B-cell-depleted T cells, or PBMCs.

CDR1 and CDR2 from the germline V gene are MGHRA and YSYEKL. The CDR3 totals 15 residues. V was trimmed by 3 bases and J by 5 bases, leaving 16 bases between them. Per the original methods: By means of reference gene primer amplification, nucleated cell counts were estimated. Clones were read by immunoSEQ multiplex PCR, and TCRdb kept only the in-frame ones, dropping some. V, J and clone size were drawn from that table, and D and trimming were deduced from the DNA. This table has about 200,000 clones, approximately 82% appearing once. The TCR originated in a human donor in a cohort sampled during active COVID-19. The sample comprised peripheral blood. The rearrangement uses TRBV4-1 and TRBJ1-1; D remains ambiguous. The chain's CDR3 is CASSHILRRETEAFF. The DNA for the CDR3 is TGCGCCAGCAGCCATATACTTAGGAGGGAAACTGAAGCTTTCTTT.